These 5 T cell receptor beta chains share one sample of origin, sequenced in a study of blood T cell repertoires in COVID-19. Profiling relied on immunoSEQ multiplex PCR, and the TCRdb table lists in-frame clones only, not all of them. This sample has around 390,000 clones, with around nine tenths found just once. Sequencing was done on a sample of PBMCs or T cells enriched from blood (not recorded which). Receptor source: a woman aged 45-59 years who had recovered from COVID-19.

Written as DNA, the CDR3 is TGTGCCAGCAGCCAACTAGCTTTCGAGCAGTTCTTC. Its protein is CASSQLAFEQFF. The V and J genes are TRBV12-3 or TRBV12-4 and TRBJ2-1, with D possibly TRBD2 on 6 matching bases. V lost 6 bases to trimming and J lost 10 bases, with 13 bases between them. This CDR3 comprises 12 residues.

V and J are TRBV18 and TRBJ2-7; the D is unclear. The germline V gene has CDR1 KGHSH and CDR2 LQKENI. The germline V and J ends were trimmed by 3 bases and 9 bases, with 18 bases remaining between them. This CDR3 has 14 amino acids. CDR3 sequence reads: CASSPDSARTGQYF. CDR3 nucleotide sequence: TGTGCCAGCTCACCCGATTCAGCCCGTACGGGGCAGTACTTC.

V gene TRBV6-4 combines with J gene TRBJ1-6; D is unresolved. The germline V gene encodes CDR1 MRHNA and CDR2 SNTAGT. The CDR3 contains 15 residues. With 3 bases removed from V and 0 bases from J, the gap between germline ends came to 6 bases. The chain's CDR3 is CASSESSSYNSPLHF. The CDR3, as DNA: TGTGCCAGCAGTGAATCGAGCTCCTATAATTCACCCCTCCACTTT.

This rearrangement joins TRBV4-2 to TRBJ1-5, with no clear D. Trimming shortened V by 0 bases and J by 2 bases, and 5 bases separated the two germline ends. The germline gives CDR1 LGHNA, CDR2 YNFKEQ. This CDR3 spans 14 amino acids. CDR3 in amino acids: CASSQDPGNQPQHF. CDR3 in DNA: TGTGCCAGCAGCCAAGACCCCGGCAATCAGCCCCAGCATTTT.

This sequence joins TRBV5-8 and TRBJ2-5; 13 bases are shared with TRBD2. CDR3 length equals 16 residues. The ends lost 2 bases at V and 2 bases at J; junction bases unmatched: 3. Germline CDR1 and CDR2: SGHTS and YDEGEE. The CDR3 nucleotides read TGTGCCAGCAGCTTACGACTAGCGGGGGGTCAAGAGACCCAGTACTTC. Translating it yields CASSLRLAGGQETQYF.